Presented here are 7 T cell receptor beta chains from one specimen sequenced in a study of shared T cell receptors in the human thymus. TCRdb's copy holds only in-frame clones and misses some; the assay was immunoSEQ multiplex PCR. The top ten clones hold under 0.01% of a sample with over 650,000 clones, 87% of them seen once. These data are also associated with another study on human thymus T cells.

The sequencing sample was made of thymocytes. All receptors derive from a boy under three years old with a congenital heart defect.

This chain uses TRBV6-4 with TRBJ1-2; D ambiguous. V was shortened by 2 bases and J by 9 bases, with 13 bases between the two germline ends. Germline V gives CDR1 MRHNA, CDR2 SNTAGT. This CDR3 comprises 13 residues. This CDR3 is CASSDGRLASYTF. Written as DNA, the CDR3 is TGTGCCAGCAGTGACGGGCGCCTGGCTAGCTACACCTTC.

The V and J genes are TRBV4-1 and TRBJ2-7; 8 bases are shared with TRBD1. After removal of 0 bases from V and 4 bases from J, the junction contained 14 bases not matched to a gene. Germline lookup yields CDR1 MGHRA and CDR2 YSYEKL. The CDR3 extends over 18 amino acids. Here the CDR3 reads CASSQESRDRTLSYEQYF. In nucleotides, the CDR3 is TGCGCCAGCAGCCAAGAATCAAGGGACAGGACCCTTTCTTACGAGCAGTACTTC.

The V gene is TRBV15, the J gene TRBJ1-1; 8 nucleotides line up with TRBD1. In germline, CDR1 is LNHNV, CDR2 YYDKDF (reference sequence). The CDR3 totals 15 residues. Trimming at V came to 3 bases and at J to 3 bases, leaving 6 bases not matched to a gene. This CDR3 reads CATSRSDRAYTEAFF. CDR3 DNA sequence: TGTGCCACCAGCAGGTCGGACAGGGCTTACACTGAAGCTTTCTTT.

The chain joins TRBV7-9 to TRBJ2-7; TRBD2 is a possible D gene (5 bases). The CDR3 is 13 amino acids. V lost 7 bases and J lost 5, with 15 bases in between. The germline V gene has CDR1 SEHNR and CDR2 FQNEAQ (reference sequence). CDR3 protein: CASTNLPGNEQYF. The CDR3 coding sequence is TGTGCCAGCACCAATCTACCCGGGAACGAGCAGTACTTC.

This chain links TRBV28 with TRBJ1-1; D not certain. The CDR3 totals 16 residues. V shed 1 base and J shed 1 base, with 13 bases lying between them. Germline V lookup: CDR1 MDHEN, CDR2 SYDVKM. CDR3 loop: CASSLYPGTRNTEAFF. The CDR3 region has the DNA TGTGCCAGCAGTTTATACCCAGGCACCCGGAACACTGAAGCTTTCTTT.

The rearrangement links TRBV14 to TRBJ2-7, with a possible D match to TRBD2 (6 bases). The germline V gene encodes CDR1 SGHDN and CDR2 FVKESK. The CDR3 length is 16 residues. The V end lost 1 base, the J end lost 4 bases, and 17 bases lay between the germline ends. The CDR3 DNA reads TGTGCCAGCAGCCAAGTCGCTAGCGATTGTACGTACGAGCAGTACTTC. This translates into CASSQVASDCTYEQYF.

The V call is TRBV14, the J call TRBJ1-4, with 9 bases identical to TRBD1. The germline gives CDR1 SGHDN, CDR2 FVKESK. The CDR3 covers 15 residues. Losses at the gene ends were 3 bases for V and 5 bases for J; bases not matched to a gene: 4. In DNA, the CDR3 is TGTGCCAGCAGCCATCGGGACAGGGAAAATGAAAAACTGTTTTTT. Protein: CASSHRDRENEKLFF.